This passage covers 21 T cell receptor beta chains from one sample sequenced in a study of T cell responses to AZD1222 COVID-19 vaccine. Data came from immunoSEQ multiplex PCR; TCRdb stores just in-frame clones and leaves some out. The sample lists roughly 28,000 clones; over 85% were seen once. This specimen was peripheral blood, taken on day 0 of AZD1222 vaccination. All receptors derive from an adult in good health.

The V and J genes are TRBV6-5 and TRBJ1-5; a possible D gene is TRBD1 (6 bases). The germline gives CDR1 MNHEY, CDR2 SVGAGI. CDR3 length: 13 residues. Trimming removed 11 bases at V and 2 bases at J, with 13 bases between. CDR3 sequence reads: CASRDTGNQPQHF. CDR3 DNA sequence: TGTGCCTCCCGGGACACGGGCAATCAGCCCCAGCATTTT.

The gene calls are TRBV2 and TRBJ2-1; 10 positions match TRBD2. This CDR3 has 14 residues. V lost 6 bases and J lost 8; bases outside the gene matches: 7. In germline, CDR1 is SNHLY, CDR2 FYNNEI. The CDR3, as DNA: TGTGCCAGCAGCTCTAGCGGGGGTAGCGATGAGCAGTTCTTC. Translation gives CASSSSGGSDEQFF.

The rearrangement joins TRBV5-5 to TRBJ1-1, with unresolved D. The length of the CDR3 is 13 residues. Trimming cost V 0 bases and J 3 bases, with 6 bases left between them. CDR1 and CDR2 from the germline V gene are SGHKS and YYEKEE (reference sequence). CDR3 region: CASSLAVDTEAFF. The CDR3 bases are TGTGCCAGCAGCTTGGCTGTGGACACTGAAGCTTTCTTT.

J is TRBJ1-1 and V is TRBV5-1; possible D gene TRBD1, 5 bases. This CDR3 is 15 amino acids long. The ends were cut back, 4 bases at V and 3 bases at J, with 16 bases in the middle. In germline, CDR1 is SGHRS, CDR2 YFSETQ. CDR3: CASSPEPGPDTEAFF. Here the CDR3 DNA reads TGCGCCAGCAGCCCGGAGCCAGGGCCAGACACTGAAGCTTTCTTT.

The chain couples TRBV12-3 or TRBV12-4 to TRBJ2-7, with D possibly TRBD2 on 5 matching bases. The V end was cut by 6 bases, the J end by 4 bases, with 7 bases between. This CDR3 spans 11 amino acids. The CDR3 reads CASSKRYEQYF. CDR3 nucleotide sequence: TGTGCCAGCAGCAAGCGGTACGAGCAGTACTTC.

In its sample, this clone was seen once. This chain connects TRBV5-1 to TRBJ1-5, with TRBD1 matching 7 bases. The CDR3 sequence is 14 residues long. The V gene's germline CDR1 is SGHRS and CDR2 YFSETQ. Trimming took 2 bases from V and 3 from J; bases not matched to a gene: 2. CDR3 region: CASSLGQANQPQHF. For the CDR3, the DNA is TGCGCCAGCAGCTTAGGACAGGCCAATCAGCCCCAGCATTTT.

The rearrangement uses TRBV5-1 and TRBJ2-2, with 9 bases identical to TRBD2. CDR1 is SGHRS, CDR2 YFSETQ, per germline. The CDR3 runs to 17 residues. With V trimmed by 4 bases and J by 3 bases, 10 bases remained unmatched. CDR3 bases: TGCGCCAGCAGCATATATAGCGGGGGCCATGACACCGGGGAGCTGTTTTTT. Translated: CASSIYSGGHDTGELFF. Combining the CDR3 with reference TRBV5-1 and TRBJ2-2 gives the whole variable domain KAGVTQTPRYLIKTRGQQVTLSCSPISGHRSVSWYQQTPGQGLQFLFEYFSETQRNKGNFPGRFSGRQFSNSRSEMNVSTLELGDSALYLCASSIYSGGHDTGELFFGEGSRLTVL.

This clone appeared once. V is TRBV9 and J is TRBJ2-5; D ambiguous. This CDR3 contains 15 residues. Trimming removed 3 bases from V and 2 bases from J, with 14 bases in between. Germline loops: CDR1 SGDLS, CDR2 YYNGEE. The CDR3 here is CASSAPRAKQETQYF. DNA for the CDR3: TGTGCCAGCAGCGCCCCCCGGGCCAAACAAGAGACCCAGTACTTC.

The chain joins TRBV18 to TRBJ2-6; 13 bases fit TRBD2. Germline V gives CDR1 KGHSH, CDR2 LQKENI. The CDR3 is made up of 17 amino acids. Trimming removed 5 bases from V and 0 bases from J; junction bases left unmatched: 1. CDR3 nucleotide sequence: TGTGCCAGCTCAAGGACTAGCGGGGGCTCTGGGGCCAACGTCCTGACTTTC. As protein: CASSRTSGGSGANVLTF.

J is TRBJ2-7 and V is TRBV6-5; perhaps TRBD2 as D (6 bases). Germline V gene lookup returns CDR1 MNHEY and CDR2 SVGAGI. Trimming took off 7 bases at V and 4 bases at J, with 20 bases between the two ends. The CDR3 spans 15 residues. The CDR3 DNA is TGTGCCAGCACCTACTCGGAGGGGAGTGGTTACGAGCAGTACTTC. This gives the protein CASTYSEGSGYEQYF.

The count of this clone is one. The genes are TRBV7-9 and TRBJ2-7; D is tentatively TRBD1 or TRBD2 (5 bases each). Trimming took off 3 bases at V and 2 bases at J, with 14 bases between the two ends. This CDR3 spans 15 amino acids. Germline V gene data show CDR1 as SEHNR and CDR2 as FQNEAQ (reference sequence). CDR3 nucleotides: TGTGCCAGCAGCTTTTCTTTAGGGGACCCCTACGAGCAGTACTTC. Its translation: CASSFSLGDPYEQYF.

This clone was seen a single time. V gene TRBV15 combines with J gene TRBJ1-2, with D perhaps matching TRBD1 (6 bases). Looked up from germline, CDR1 is LNHNV and CDR2 is YYDKDF (reference sequence). CDR3 length: 14 amino acids. Trimming pared 0 bases from V and 8 bases from J, leaving 13 bases between. This CDR3 reads CATSRDTGGTGYTF. The CDR3 DNA reads TGTGCCACCAGCAGAGATACGGGCGGGACAGGCTACACCTTC.

The genes are TRBV6-2 or TRBV6-3 and TRBJ2-7; the D is unclear. Trimming stripped 4 bases from V and 2 bases from J, with 18 bases between. Germline V gene lookup returns CDR1 MNHEY and CDR2 SVGEGT. The CDR3 has 16 amino acids. CDR3 coding DNA: TGTGCCAGCAGTTCCCCTACCTCTGAGCTAACCTACGAGCAGTACTTC. It yields the protein CASSSPTSELTYEQYF.

V usage is TRBV7-8 and J usage is TRBJ1-6, with TRBD1 matching over 7 bases. Losses at the gene ends were 5 bases for V and 7 bases for J; bases not matched to a gene: 8. The CDR3 is made up of 15 amino acids. Germline-derived CDR1 and CDR2 are SGHVS and FQNEAQ. CDR3 sequence: CASSSREGANSPLHF. DNA of the CDR3: TGTGCCAGCAGCAGCAGAGAGGGGGCAAATTCACCCCTCCACTTT.

The rearrangement links TRBV19 to TRBJ2-7; D is ambiguous. The CDR3 length is 10 residues. Trimming stripped 11 bases from V and 2 bases from J, with 7 bases between. Germline assignment: CDR1 LNHDA and CDR2 SQIVND (reference sequence). The CDR3 nucleotides are TGTGCCGTTGGGCCCTACGAGCAGTACTTC. Its translation: CAVGPYEQYF.

The V gene is TRBV6-1, the J gene TRBJ2-7; D remains unclear. This CDR3 has 14 residues. V gave up 1 base and J gave up 8 bases, with 15 bases separating them. Per the germline V gene, CDR1 is MNHNS and CDR2 is SASEGT. The CDR3 loop reads CASSEGMGPKKQYF. Here the CDR3 DNA reads TGTGCCAGCAGTGAAGGGATGGGCCCAAAGAAGCAGTACTTC.

This rearrangement joins TRBV30 to TRBJ2-1, with TRBD2 identical over 16 bases. Germline V gene lookup returns CDR1 GTSNPN and CDR2 SVGIG (reference sequence). J was trimmed by 5 bases and V by 3 bases; bases with no gene match: 13. The CDR3 spans 19 residues. DNA of the CDR3: TGTGCCTGGAGCCCCTCGGGACTAGCGGGAGGGCCTGTACACAATGAGCAGTTCTTC. Residues: CAWSPSGLAGGPVHNEQFF.

This clone was observed a handful of times. The V gene is TRBV6-4, the J gene TRBJ1-1; D perhaps matches TRBD1 (5 bases). The CDR3 runs 14 residues. The V and J ends lost 6 bases and 4 bases respectively, with 15 bases between them. Germline lookup yields CDR1 MRHNA and CDR2 SNTAGT. The CDR3 bases are TGTGCCAGCAGCCCCCAAGGGGAAGGCACTGAAGCTTTCTTT. Its translation: CASSPQGEGTEAFF.

This clone was detected only once. J is TRBJ1-2 and V is TRBV27, with 7 bases fitting TRBD1. The V gene's germline CDR1 is MNHEY and CDR2 SMNVEV (reference sequence). The CDR3 runs 15 residues. Trimming took 3 bases from V and 4 from J; bases not matched to a gene: 8. The CDR3 here is CASSLSYGTAYGYTF. The CDR3 DNA reads TGTGCCAGCAGTTTGTCATATGGGACAGCCTATGGCTACACCTTC.

CDR3 nucleotides: TGTGCCGGAGGGTCCTACAATGAGCAGTTCTTC. It codes for CAGGSYNEQFF. V gene TRBV6-6 combines with J gene TRBJ2-1, with TRBD2 as a possible D gene (6 bases). Germline values: CDR1 MNHNY, CDR2 SVGAGI (reference sequence). V lost 11 bases to trimming and J lost 1 base, with 6 bases between them. This CDR3 is 11 amino acids long.

The chain combines TRBV2 with TRBJ2-5, with 8 positions matching TRBD2. The V gene end was trimmed by 5 bases and the J gene end by 5 bases; junction bases not matched to a gene: 7. CDR3 length: 14 residues. CDR1 is SNHLY, CDR2 FYNNEI, per germline. CDR3 loop: CASSFGSGVETQYF. As DNA, the CDR3 is TGTGCCAGCAGTTTCGGTAGCGGGGTGGAGACCCAGTACTTC.